This T cell receptor beta chain is drawn from a study of shared clonotypes between healthy human individuals. The wider study: Per-donor plates numbered three CD4 naive, three CD4 memory, two CD8 naive and one CD8 memory.

On this clone: As yet, its antigen is unknown.

Deep was the level at which the assay was run. Here immunoSEQ multiplex PCR was the method, and the copy in TCRdb shows in-frame clones only, minus some. The sample has 650,000 to 800,000 clones, approximately 72% seen once. Germline V gives CDR1 SGHTA, CDR2 FQGNSA. This CDR3 spans 15 amino acids. V was trimmed by 4 bases and J by 2 bases, leaving 13 bases between them. Study-wide results and caveats: Clonotypes that were shared across a handful of donors made up around 5.5% of naive CD4 clonotypes. The rarefaction results pointed to incomplete sorted-subset sequencing despite large depth.

This clonotype originated in a woman younger than 45 in good health. The rearrangement links TRBV7-2 to TRBJ2-3; D perhaps matches TRBD2 (5 bases). Sequenced input: memory CD4+ T cells sorted from blood. Subset reported: CD45RA-negative fraction. The CDR3: CASSSLGLLTDTQYF. CDR3 nucleotide sequence: TGTGCCAGCAGCTCCCTAGGACTTCTCACAGATACGCAGTATTTT.